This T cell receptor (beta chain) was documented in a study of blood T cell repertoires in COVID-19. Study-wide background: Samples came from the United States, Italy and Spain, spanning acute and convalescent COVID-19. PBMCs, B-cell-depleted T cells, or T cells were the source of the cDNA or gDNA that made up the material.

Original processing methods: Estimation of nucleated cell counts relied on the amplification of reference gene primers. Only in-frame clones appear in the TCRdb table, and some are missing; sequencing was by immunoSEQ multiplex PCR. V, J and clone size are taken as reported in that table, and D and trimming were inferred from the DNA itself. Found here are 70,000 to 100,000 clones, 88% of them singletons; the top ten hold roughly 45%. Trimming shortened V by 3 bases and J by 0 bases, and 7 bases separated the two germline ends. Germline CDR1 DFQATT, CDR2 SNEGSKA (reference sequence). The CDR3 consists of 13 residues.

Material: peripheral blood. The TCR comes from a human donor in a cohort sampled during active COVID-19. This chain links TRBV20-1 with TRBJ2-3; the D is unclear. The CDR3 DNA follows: TGCAGTGCTAGTACGACTAGCACAGATACGCAGTATTTT. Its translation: CSASTTSTDTQYF.